This record concerns one T cell receptor (beta chain) sequence. Its antigen remains unidentified. This CDR3 has 15 residues. Trimming cost V 2 bases and J 0 bases, with 11 bases left between them. From germline, CDR1 is DFQATT and CDR2 SNEGSKA (reference sequence). CDR3 regions were amplified by Arm-PCR using iRepertoire HTBI primers to build TCR beta libraries. MiXCR, applied by TCRdb to the multiplex PCR reads, yields one record per CDR3 protein. Among under 800,000 distinct CDR3 sequences listed, 16% were seen once. The sample originates from a study of regulatory T cells in long-lasting Graves disease. Time point of the sample: newly diagnosed GD, antithyroid drugs for less than 3 months. The authors made the TCR library using RNA they extracted from PBMCs. The EDTA tubes were filled with 7.5 to 9 milliliters of drawn peripheral blood. Findings of the study overall: Analysis covered peripheral blood alone, not thyroid tissue.

These data were likewise used in another study, on T cells in Graves' hyperthyroidism and ophthalmopathy. As that study records: HTBI primers drove first-round RT-PCR of the TCR CDR3.

The TCR originated in a woman between 25 and 40 years old with Graves disease. This material consisted of peripheral blood mononuclear cells (PBMCs), taken at new diagnosis, from a patient treated with antithyroid drugs. This chain connects TRBV20-1 to TRBJ2-1, with D perhaps TRBD2 (5 bases). For the CDR3, the DNA is TGCAGTGCTAGAAATGCGGGTTTCTCCTACAATGAGCAGTTCTTC. This translates into CSARNAGFSYNEQFF.